These T cell receptor beta chains were read from a single sample in a study of OX40 agonist ivuxolimab in advanced cancers. Repertoires were generated with immunoSEQ multiplex PCR, while TCRdb's copy carries only in-frame clones and drops some. The sample has approximately 70,000 clones, roughly four fifths seen once. Material: CD4+ or CD8+ T cells sorted from blood, obtained in a trial of the OX40 agonist ivuxolimab. These receptors originate from an adult with an advanced solid tumor such as melanoma, head and neck, liver or kidney cancer. The CDR3 runs from the conserved cysteine through the conserved F or W. A D gene is named only where the DNA matches it firmly. The size field is filled for only some rows; it gives once, few, many or a size class.

clone_size | d_call | j_call | v_call | cdr3_nt | cdr3_aa
few | NA | TRBJ1-6 | TRBV5-1 | TGCGCCAGCCGCAGGAGTGTGGGAAATAATTCACCCCTCCACTTT | CASRRSVGNNSPLHF
NA | NA | TRBJ2-1 | TRBV7-9 | TGTGCCAGCAGCTTCGGGTCTCGCAATGAGCAGTTCTTC | CASSFGSRNEQFF
NA | TRBD1 | TRBJ1-5 | TRBV19 | TGTGCCAGTAGTCCACGGACAGGGTGGAGCAATCAGCCCCAGCATTTT | CASSPRTGWSNQPQHF
NA | TRBD1 | TRBJ1-6 | TRBV12-5 | TGTGCTAGTGGTTTGGAGAGGACAGGGGGTTCACCCCTCCACTTT | CASGLERTGGSPLHF
NA | NA | TRBJ2-7 | TRBV19 | TGTGCCACCGGACAGTTCTACGAGCAGTACTTC | CATGQFYEQYF
NA | TRBD1 | TRBJ2-7 | TRBV10-3 | TGTGCCATCAGGAGGACAGGGGCCGGCTACGAGCAGTACTTC | CAIRRTGAGYEQYF
NA | TRBD2 | TRBJ2-2 | TRBV4-1 | TGCGCCAGCAGCCAAGGGACTAGCGGGGGGGCGAACACCGGGGAGCTGTTTTTT | CASSQGTSGGANTGELFF
NA | NA | TRBJ2-7 | TRBV9 | TGTGCCAGCAGCGTAGCTACCGGGCGGCACGAGCAGTACTTC | CASSVATGRHEQYF
NA | TRBD1 | TRBJ2-7 | TRBV18 | TGTGCCAGCTCACCATCGGGACAGACTACCTACGAGCAGTACTTC | CASSPSGQTTYEQYF
NA | NA | TRBJ2-5 | TRBV7-9 | TGTGCCAGCAGCTTAGAACCGGAGACCCAGTACTTC | CASSLEPETQYF
NA | NA | TRBJ2-5 | TRBV7-8 | TGTGCCAGCAGCCCGTGGACACTGGCAGAGACCCAGTACTTC | CASSPWTLAETQYF
NA | NA | TRBJ2-5 | TRBV9 | TGTGCCAGCAGCCCTACTGGGGGGTTGGAGACCCAGTACTTC | CASSPTGGLETQYF
NA | TRBD1 | TRBJ1-1 | TRBV6-1 | TGTGCCAGCAGTGAAGCGGGCAGGGGGCTTACTGAAGCTTTCTTT | CASSEAGRGLTEAFF
NA | TRBD2 | TRBJ2-2 | TRBV19 | TGTGCCAGCAACGCGCTAGCGGGTAACACCGGGGAGCTGTTTTTT | CASNALAGNTGELFF
NA | TRBD1 | TRBJ2-7 | TRBV7-9 | TGTGCCAGCTCACAGACAGGGGTCTACGAGCAGTACTTC | CASSQTGVYEQYF
NA | NA | TRBJ2-5 | TRBV5-4 | TGTGCCAGCAGCTTTCTGGCTAGCCAAGAGACCCAGTACTTC | CASSFLASQETQYF
NA | NA | TRBJ1-3 | TRBV2 | TGTGCCAGCAGTGTTTGGAACACCATATATTTT | CASSVWNTIYF
NA | NA | TRBJ2-5 | TRBV20-1 | TGCAGTGCCCGACAAGCTCAGACCCAGTACTTC | CSARQAQTQYF
NA | NA | TRBJ1-2 | TRBV5-1 | TGCGCCAGCAGCTTTGGGATGTTACAGGGTGTGGACGCAAACTATGGCTACACCTTC | CASSFGMLQGVDANYGYTF
NA | NA | TRBJ2-2 | TRBV7-2 | TGTGCCAGCAGCTTAGGGCCCTCGAACACCGGGGAGCTGTTTTTT | CASSLGPSNTGELFF
NA | NA | TRBJ2-2 | TRBV4-1 | TGCGCCAGCAGCCAAGATGGGGGAGGGGGGGCGAACACCGGGGAGCTGTTTTTT | CASSQDGGGGANTGELFF
few | TRBD1 | TRBJ1-5 | TRBV7-2 | TGTGCCAGCAGCTCCCGACAGGGTAGACCCCAGCATTTT | CASSSRQGRPQHF
NA | NA | TRBJ1-3 | TRBV2 | TGTGCCAGCAGTGGGTCAGCCTCTGGAAACACCATATATTTT | CASSGSASGNTIYF
NA | TRBD2 | TRBJ2-3 | TRBV7-2 | TGTGCCAGCAGCGTACAGATCGGGGGGGCAACAGATACGCAGTATTTT | CASSVQIGGATDTQYF
NA | NA | TRBJ1-5 | TRBV19 | TGTGCCAGTAGTATGGGGCGTGTGGTGGGACTATTAAGCAATCAGCCCCAGCATTTT | CASSMGRVVGLLSNQPQHF
once | NA | TRBJ1-2 | TRBV5-4 | TGTGCCAGCAGCTTGAGCGGGGCCTGGGACTACACCTTC | CASSLSGAWDYTF
NA | TRBD1 | TRBJ1-5 | TRBV5-1 | TGCGCCAGCAGCTCTACAGGGGCTAGCAATCAGCCCCAGCATTTT | CASSSTGASNQPQHF
NA | NA | TRBJ1-1 | TRBV18 | TGTGCCAGCTCACCACCGAACCCACAGGGGAACACTGAAGCTTTCTTT | CASSPPNPQGNTEAFF
NA | NA | TRBJ1-2 | TRBV19 | TGTGCCAGTACAGGGGACCATGGCTACACCTTC | CASTGDHGYTF
NA | TRBD2 | TRBJ2-1 | TRBV5-1 | TGCGCCAGCAGCTTCTCTAGCGGGGGGGCCTACAATGAGCAGTTCTTC | CASSFSSGGAYNEQFF
NA | NA | TRBJ1-5 | TRBV15 | TGTGCCACCAGCAGAGGCAGGGAGGGAAGCAATCAGCCCCAGCATTTT | CATSRGREGSNQPQHF
NA | TRBD1 | TRBJ1-1 | TRBV6-1 | TGTACCAGCAGCTGGGACAGATTGAACACTGAAGCTTTCTTT | CTSSWDRLNTEAFF
few | TRBD1 | TRBJ2-2 | TRBV7-9 | TGTGCCAGCAGCTTAGGGACAGGGGTCACCGGGGAGCTGTTTTTT | CASSLGTGVTGELFF
NA | TRBD2 | TRBJ2-7 | TRBV6-5 | TGTGCCAGCAGCCCAGGGAGGGCCGAGCTGTACTTC | CASSPGRAELYF
NA | TRBD1 | TRBJ2-5 | TRBV5-5 | TGTGCCAGCAGCTTCGGACAGGGGGGAGAGACCCAGTACTTC | CASSFGQGGETQYF
NA | NA | TRBJ2-4 | TRBV4-2 | TGTGCCAGCAGCCAATCACTATCGATCAAAGGGACGGTCGACAAAAACATTCAGTACTTC | CASSQSLSIKGTVDKNIQYF
NA | TRBD1 | TRBJ2-5 | TRBV19 | TGTGCCAGTAGAAAGACAGGGGGTGGAGAGACCCAGTACTTC | CASRKTGGGETQYF
once | NA | TRBJ1-2 | TRBV30 | TGTGCCTGGAACCGTGCCCAAAGCTCGACAGCAAACTATGGCTACACCTTC | CAWNRAQSSTANYGYTF
once | NA | TRBJ2-2 | TRBV30 | TGTGCCTGGAGTCCCCGGGCTACCGGGGAGCTGTTTTTT | CAWSPRATGELFF
few | TRBD1 | TRBJ1-2 | TRBV5-1 | TGCGCCAGCAGCTTGGCCGATGCAACAGGGGATGGCTACACCTTC | CASSLADATGDGYTF
NA | NA | TRBJ2-7 | TRBV10-3 | TGTGCCATCAGTGCCAGGGGATACGAGCAGTACTTC | CAISARGYEQYF
NA | NA | TRBJ1-3 | TRBV19 | TGTGCCAGTAGTGTCCGAGTGAGTCAGCTAAAGACTGGAAACACCATATATTTT | CASSVRVSQLKTGNTIYF
NA | NA | TRBJ1-4 | TRBV28 | TGTGCCAGCAGTTTAGGGCAGGGGAATGAAAAACTGTTTTTT | CASSLGQGNEKLFF
NA | NA | TRBJ1-2 | TRBV6-1 | TGTGCCAGCAGTGTACGAATTTCGTCAGCTAACTATGGCTACACCTTC | CASSVRISSANYGYTF
NA | TRBD1 | TRBJ1-2 | TRBV27 | TGTGCCAGCAGTCCAGGGGGTCGCTATGATGGCTACACCTTC | CASSPGGRYDGYTF